Sequencing of this T cell receptor beta chain was carried out in a study of T cells after yellow fever vaccination. In this sample, this clonotype turned up many times. This CDR3 comprises 13 residues. V lost 5 bases and J lost 3; bases outside the gene matches: 1. From germline, CDR1 is SGHAT and CDR2 FQNNGV. In making TCR cDNA, 5'RACE template switching added a universal primer site and UMIs to it. TCRdb used MiXCR to reprocess the 5' RACE reads, holding one entry per CDR3 protein. The sample holds 40,000 or so distinct CDR3 sequences; roughly 7% are singletons and the top ten take approximately 15%.

The rearrangement links TRBV11-2 to TRBJ1-3; TRBD1 matches 7 bases. This TCR was sampled from a man between 25 and 39 years old who received the YFV17D yellow fever vaccine. Sequencing was performed on CD8+ T cells not binding an NS4B(214-222) dextramer, sorted from PBMCs, taken 45 days after the yellow fever booster vaccination. The CDR3: CASSGDSGNTIYF. The CDR3 nucleotides read TGTGCCAGCAGCGGGGACAGTGGAAACACCATATATTTT.